This is a list of T cell receptor beta chains from one sample in a study of vaccination effects on CD4 cells after COVID-19. Their recognized antigens are unknown. Using immunoSEQ multiplex PCR, the repertoire was profiled, and TCRdb retains in-frame clones only, with some absent. The data hold roughly 59,000 clones, with around 80% observed a single time. Sequencing was performed on CD4+ T cells from PBMCs cultured with HCoV-OC43 spike peptides, taken after COVID-19 vaccination. Receptor source: a human donor who received a COVID-19 vaccine. Each CDR3 is given with its conserved first and last residue. Fields, in order: J gene, V gene, clone size, D gene, CDR3 protein, CDR3 DNA. D genes are given only for firm matches. Clone sizes are shown as once, few or many counts, or a class when the clone is expanded.

J: TRBJ2-1
V: TRBV28
size: once
D: .
CDR3: CASSLHGRYNEQFF
DNA: TGTGCCAGCAGTTTACACGGACGCTACAATGAGCAGTTCTTC